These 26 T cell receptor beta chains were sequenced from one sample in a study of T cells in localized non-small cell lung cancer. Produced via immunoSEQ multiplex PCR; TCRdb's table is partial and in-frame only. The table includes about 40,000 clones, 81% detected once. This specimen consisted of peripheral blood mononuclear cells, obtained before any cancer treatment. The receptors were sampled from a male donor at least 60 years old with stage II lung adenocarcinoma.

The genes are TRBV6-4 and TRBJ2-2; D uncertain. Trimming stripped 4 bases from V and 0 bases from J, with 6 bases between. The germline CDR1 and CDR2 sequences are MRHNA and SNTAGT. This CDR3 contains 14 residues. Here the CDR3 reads CASSGQANTGELFF. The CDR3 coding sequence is TGTGCCAGCAGTGGACAAGCGAACACCGGGGAGCTGTTTTTT.

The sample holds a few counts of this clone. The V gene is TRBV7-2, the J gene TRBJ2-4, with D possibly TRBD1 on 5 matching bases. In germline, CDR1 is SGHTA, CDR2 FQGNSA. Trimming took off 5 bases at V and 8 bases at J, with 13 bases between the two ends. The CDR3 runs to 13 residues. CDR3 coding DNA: TGTGCCAGCAGCACTAACAGGAATGACATTCAGTACTTC. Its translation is CASSTNRNDIQYF.

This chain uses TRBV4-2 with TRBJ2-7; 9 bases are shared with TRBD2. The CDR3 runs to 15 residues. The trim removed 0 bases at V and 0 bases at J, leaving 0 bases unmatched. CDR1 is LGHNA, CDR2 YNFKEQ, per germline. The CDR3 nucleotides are TGTGCCAGCAGCCAAGATAGCGGGAGCTCCTACGAGCAGTACTTC. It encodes CASSQDSGSSYEQYF.

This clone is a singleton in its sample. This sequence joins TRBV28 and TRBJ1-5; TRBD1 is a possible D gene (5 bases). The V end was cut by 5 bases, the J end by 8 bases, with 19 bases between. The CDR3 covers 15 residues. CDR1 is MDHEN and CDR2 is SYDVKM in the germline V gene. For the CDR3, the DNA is TGTGCCAGCAGTCCCCCCCCGGGACGGGTGAAGCCCCAGCATTTT. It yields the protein CASSPPPGRVKPQHF.

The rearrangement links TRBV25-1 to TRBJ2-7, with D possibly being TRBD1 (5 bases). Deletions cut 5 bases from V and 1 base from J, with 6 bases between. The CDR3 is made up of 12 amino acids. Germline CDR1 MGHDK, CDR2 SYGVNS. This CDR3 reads CASSQGSYEQYF. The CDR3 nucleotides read TGTGCCAGCAGTCAGGGTTCCTACGAGCAGTACTTC.

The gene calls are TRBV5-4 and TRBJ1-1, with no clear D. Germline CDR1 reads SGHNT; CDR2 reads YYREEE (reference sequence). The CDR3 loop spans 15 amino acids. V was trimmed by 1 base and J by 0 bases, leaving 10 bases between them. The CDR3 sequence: CASSLPSGVNTEAFF. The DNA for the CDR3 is TGTGCCAGCAGCTTGCCCAGCGGGGTGAACACTGAAGCTTTCTTT.

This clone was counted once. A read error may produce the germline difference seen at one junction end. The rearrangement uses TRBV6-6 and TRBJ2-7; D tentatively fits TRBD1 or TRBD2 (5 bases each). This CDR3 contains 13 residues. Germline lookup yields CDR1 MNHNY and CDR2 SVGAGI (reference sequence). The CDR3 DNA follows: TGTGCCAGCAGTAGCCGGGGAGAGGGGATAGAAATTTTC. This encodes CASSSRGEGIEIF.

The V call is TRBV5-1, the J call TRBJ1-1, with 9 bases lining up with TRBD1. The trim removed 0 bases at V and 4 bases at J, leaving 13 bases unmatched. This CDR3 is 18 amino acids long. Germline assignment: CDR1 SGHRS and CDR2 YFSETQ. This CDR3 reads CASSLEGTGIGAGTEAFF. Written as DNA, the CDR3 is TGCGCCAGCAGCTTGGAAGGGACAGGGATAGGAGCGGGCACTGAAGCTTTCTTT.

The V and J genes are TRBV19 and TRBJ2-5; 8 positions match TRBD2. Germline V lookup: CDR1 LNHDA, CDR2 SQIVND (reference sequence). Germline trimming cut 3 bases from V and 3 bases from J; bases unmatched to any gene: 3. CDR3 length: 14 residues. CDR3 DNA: TGTGCCAGTAGTATCGGGGGGGTAGAAGAGACCCAGTACTTC. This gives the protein CASSIGGVEETQYF.

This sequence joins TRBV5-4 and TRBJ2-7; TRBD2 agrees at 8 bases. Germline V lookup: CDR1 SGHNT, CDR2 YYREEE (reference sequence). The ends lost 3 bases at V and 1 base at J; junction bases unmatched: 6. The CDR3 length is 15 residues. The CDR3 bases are TGTGCCAGCAGCTCCGGGAGGGAGGCATCCTACGAGCAGTACTTC. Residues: CASSSGREASYEQYF.

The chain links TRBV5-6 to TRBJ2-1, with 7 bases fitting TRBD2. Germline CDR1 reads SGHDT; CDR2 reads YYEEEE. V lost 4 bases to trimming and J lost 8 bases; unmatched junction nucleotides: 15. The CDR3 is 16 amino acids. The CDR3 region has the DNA TGTGCCAGCAGCGAGGACACCGGGACTAACCTTCATGAGCAGTTCTTC. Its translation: CASSEDTGTNLHEQFF. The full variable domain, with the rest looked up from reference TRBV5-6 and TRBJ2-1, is DAGVTQSPTHLIKTRGQQVTLRCSPKSGHDTVSWYQQALGQGPQFIFQYYEEEERQRGNFPDRFSGHQFPNYSSELNVNALLLGDSALYLCASSEDTGTNLHEQFFGPGTRLTVL.

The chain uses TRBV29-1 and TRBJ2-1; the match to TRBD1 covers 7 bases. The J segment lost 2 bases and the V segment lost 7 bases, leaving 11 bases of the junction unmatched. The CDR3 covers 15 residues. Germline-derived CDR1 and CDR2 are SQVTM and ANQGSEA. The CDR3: CSALGEGAAYNEQFF. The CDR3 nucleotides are TGCAGCGCTCTGGGCGAGGGGGCTGCCTACAATGAGCAGTTCTTC.

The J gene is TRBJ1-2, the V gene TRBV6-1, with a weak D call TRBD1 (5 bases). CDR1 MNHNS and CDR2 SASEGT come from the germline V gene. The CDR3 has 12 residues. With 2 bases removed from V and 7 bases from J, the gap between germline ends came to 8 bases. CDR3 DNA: TGTGCCAGCAGTGAATGGACACTTGGCTACACCTTC. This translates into CASSEWTLGYTF.

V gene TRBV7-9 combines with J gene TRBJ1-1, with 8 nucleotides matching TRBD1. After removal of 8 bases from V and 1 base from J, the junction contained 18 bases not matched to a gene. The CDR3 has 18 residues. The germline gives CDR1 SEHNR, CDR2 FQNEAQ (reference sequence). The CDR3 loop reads CASRGAGTGLFPNTEAFF. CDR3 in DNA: TGTGCCAGCCGTGGGGCCGGGACAGGCCTCTTTCCGAACACTGAAGCTTTCTTT.

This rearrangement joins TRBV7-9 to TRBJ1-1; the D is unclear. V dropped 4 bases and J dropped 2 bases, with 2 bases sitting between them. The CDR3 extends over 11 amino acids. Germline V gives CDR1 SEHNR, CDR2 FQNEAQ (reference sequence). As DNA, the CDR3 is TGTGCCAGCAGCTCTAACACTGAAGCTTTCTTT. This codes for CASSSNTEAFF.

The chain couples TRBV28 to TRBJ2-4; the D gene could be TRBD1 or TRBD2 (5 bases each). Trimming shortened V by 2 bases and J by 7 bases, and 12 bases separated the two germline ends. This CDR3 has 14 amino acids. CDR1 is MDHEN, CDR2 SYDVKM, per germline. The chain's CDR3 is CASSLGGLGNIQYF. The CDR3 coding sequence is TGTGCCAGCAGTTTAGGGGGATTGGGGAACATTCAGTACTTC.

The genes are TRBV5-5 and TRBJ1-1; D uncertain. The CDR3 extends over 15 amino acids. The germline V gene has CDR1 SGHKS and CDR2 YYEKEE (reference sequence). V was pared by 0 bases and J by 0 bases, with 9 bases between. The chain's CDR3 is CASSLVAGMNTEAFF. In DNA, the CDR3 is TGTGCCAGCAGCTTGGTGGCGGGGATGAACACTGAAGCTTTCTTT.

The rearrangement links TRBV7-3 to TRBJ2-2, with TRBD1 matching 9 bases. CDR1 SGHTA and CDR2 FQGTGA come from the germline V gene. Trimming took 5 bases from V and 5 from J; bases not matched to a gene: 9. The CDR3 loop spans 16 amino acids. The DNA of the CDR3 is TGTGCCAGCAGCACCGCACAGGGGGCGAGGACCGGGGAGCTGTTTTTT. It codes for CASSTAQGARTGELFF. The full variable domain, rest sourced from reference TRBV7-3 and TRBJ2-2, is GAGVSQTPSNKVTEKGKYVELRCDPISGHTALYWYRQSLGQGPEFLIYFQGTGAADDSGLPNDRFFAVRPEGSVSTLKIQRTERGDSAVYLCASSTAQGARTGELFFGEGSRLTVL.

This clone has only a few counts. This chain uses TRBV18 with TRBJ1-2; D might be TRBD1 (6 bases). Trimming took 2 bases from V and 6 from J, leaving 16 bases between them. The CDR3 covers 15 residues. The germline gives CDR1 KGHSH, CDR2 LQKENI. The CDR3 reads CASSPIGGSIDGYTF. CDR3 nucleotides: TGTGCCAGCTCACCAATAGGGGGTTCGATCGATGGCTACACCTTC.

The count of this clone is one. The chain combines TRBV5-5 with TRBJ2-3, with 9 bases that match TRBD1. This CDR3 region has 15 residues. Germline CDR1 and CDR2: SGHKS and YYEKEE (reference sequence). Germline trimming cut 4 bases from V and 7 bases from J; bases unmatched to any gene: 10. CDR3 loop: CASSRAGQGRNTQYF. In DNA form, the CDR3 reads TGTGCCAGCAGCAGGGCGGGACAGGGTCGGAATACGCAGTATTTT.

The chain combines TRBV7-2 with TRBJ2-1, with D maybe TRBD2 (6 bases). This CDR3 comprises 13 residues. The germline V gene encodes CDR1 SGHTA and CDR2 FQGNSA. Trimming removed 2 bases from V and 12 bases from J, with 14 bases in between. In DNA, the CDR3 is TGTGCCAGCAGCTTACCGGTTCTGGGAGGGCAGTTCTTC. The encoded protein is CASSLPVLGGQFF.

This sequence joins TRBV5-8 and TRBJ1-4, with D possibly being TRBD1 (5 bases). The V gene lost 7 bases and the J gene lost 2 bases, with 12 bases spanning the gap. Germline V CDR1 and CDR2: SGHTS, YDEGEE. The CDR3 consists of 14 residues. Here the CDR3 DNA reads TGTGCCAGCCGCCCGGGACTGACTAATGAAAAACTGTTTTTT. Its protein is CASRPGLTNEKLFF.

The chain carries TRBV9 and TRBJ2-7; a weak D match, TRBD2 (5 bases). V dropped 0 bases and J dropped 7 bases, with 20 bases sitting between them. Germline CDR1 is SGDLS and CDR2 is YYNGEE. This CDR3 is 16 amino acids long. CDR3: CASSVAWGSAKGEQYF. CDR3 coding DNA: TGTGCCAGCAGCGTAGCTTGGGGTAGCGCTAAAGGAGAGCAGTACTTC. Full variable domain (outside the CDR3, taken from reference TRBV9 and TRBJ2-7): DSGVTQTPKHLITATGQRVTLRCSPRSGDLSVYWYQQSLDQGLQFLIQYYNGEERAKGNILERFSAQQFPDLHSELNLSSLELGDSALYFCASSVAWGSAKGEQYFGPGTRLTVT.

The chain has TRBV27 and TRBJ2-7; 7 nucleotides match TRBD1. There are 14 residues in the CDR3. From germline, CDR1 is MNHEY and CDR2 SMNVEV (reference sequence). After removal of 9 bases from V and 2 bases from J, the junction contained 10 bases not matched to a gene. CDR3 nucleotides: TGTGCCAGTCAAAAAGGGGACAGACCCTACGAGCAGTACTTC. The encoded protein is CASQKGDRPYEQYF.

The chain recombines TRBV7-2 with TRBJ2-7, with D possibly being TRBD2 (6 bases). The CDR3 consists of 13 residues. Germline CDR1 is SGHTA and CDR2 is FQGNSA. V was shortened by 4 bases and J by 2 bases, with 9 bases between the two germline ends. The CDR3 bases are TGTGCCAGCAGCTCTCCTAGCGCCTACGAGCAGTACTTC. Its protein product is CASSSPSAYEQYF. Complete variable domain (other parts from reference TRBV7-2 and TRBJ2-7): GAGVSQSPSNKVTEKGKDVELRCDPISGHTALYWYRQSLGQGLEFLIYFQGNSAPDKSGLPSDRFSAERTGGSVSTLTIQRTQQEDSAVYLCASSSPSAYEQYFGPGTRLTVT.

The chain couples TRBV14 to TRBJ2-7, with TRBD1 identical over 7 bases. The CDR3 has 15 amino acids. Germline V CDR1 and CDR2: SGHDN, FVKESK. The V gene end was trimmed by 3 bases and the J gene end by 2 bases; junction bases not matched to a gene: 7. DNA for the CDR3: TGTGCCAGCAGCCAGGGCTATGGACAGGCCTACGAGCAGTACTTC. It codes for CASSQGYGQAYEQYF. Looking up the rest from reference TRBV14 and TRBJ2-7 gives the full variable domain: EAGVTQFPSHSVIEKGQTVTLRCDPISGHDNLYWYRRVMGKEIKFLLHFVKESKQDESGMPNNRFLAERTGGTYSTLKVQPAELEDSGVYFCASSQGYGQAYEQYFGPGTRLTVT.